Each of the 15 T cell receptor beta chains below was sequenced from the same sample in a study of T cells in Graves' hyperthyroidism and ophthalmopathy. RNA transcripts gave rise to amplified TCR beta CDR3 regions. With the HTBI primer set, the TCR CDR3 went through a first round of RT-PCR. One entry per CDR3 protein, called by TCRdb with MiXCR from the multiplex PCR reads. The sample shows over 250,000 distinct CDR3 sequences, approximately 15% of them seen only once. Sequenced sample: blood. Every receptor here comes from a woman between 55 and 75 years old with Graves' ophthalmopathy.

The V and J genes are TRBV11-2 and TRBJ1-2, with 8 bases identical to TRBD1. CDR1 is SGHAT and CDR2 is FQNNGV in the germline V gene. The CDR3 consists of 15 residues. The V gene end was trimmed by 3 bases and the J gene end by 6 bases; junction bases not matched to a gene: 9. CDR3 residues: CASSLLLDRVNGYTF. The CDR3 DNA is TGTGCCAGCAGCTTGTTGTTGGACAGGGTTAATGGCTACACCTTC.

This clonotype was detected ten times or more. DNA for the CDR3: TGTGCCAGCAGTCCTAGGACAGGGGGTTGGCAGTACTTC. This encodes CASSPRTGGWQYF. V gene TRBV27 combines with J gene TRBJ2-7, with TRBD1 identical over 10 bases. Trimming took 5 bases from V and 9 from J; bases not matched to a gene: 7. The CDR3 contains 13 residues. Looked up from germline, CDR1 is MNHEY and CDR2 is SMNVEV (reference sequence).

The V call is TRBV20-1, the J call TRBJ2-3; 7 bases are shared with TRBD2. CDR1 and CDR2 (germline): DFQATT, SNEGSKA (reference sequence). The J segment lost 4 bases and the V segment lost 0 bases, leaving 10 bases of the junction unmatched. CDR3 size: 16 residues. The CDR3 here is CSARDLGPRGADTQYF. The CDR3 coding sequence is TGCAGTGCTAGAGATCTCGGGCCACGGGGGGCAGATACGCAGTATTTT.

This chain connects TRBV7-9 to TRBJ2-6; D is uncertain. CDR3 length: 15 amino acids. Trimming took 3 bases from V and 0 from J, leaving 6 bases between them. Germline CDR1 reads SEHNR; CDR2 reads FQNEAQ (reference sequence). DNA for the CDR3: TGTGCCAGCAGCTTTGCAGTCTCTGGGGCCAACGTCCTGACTTTC. This gives the protein CASSFAVSGANVLTF.

This clonotype showed up just once. The V and J genes are TRBV19 and TRBJ1-5; TRBD1 agrees at 7 bases. Germline CDR1 is LNHDA and CDR2 is SQIVND (reference sequence). The ends lost 7 bases at V and 7 bases at J; junction bases unmatched: 10. The CDR3 has 14 amino acids. CDR3 region: CASNIITGVQPQHF. The CDR3 nucleotides read TGTGCCAGTAATATTATTACAGGGGTGCAGCCCCAGCATTTT.

The rearrangement uses TRBV5-1 and TRBJ1-2; maybe TRBD1 (6 bases). Germline values: CDR1 SGHRS, CDR2 YFSETQ. The CDR3 spans 13 residues. With 5 bases removed from V and 5 bases from J, the gap between germline ends came to 13 bases. CDR3 sequence: CASSPRGQYGYTF. The CDR3 DNA sequence: TGCGCCAGCAGTCCCCGGGGGCAGTATGGCTACACCTTC.

This clonotype has just a few counts. The V call is TRBV6-1, the J call TRBJ1-1; D gene uncertain. The V and J ends lost 8 bases and 4 bases respectively, with 17 bases between them. Germline loops: CDR1 MNHNS, CDR2 SASEGT. This CDR3 contains 14 residues. For the CDR3, the DNA is TGTGCCAGCGGTATTGGGCACCGGGGCACTGAAGCTTTCTTT. Translation: CASGIGHRGTEAFF.

In this sample, this clonotype turned up a few times. V is TRBV20-1 and J is TRBJ1-2, with TRBD1 matching over 7 bases. The CDR3 covers 14 residues. Germline V gives CDR1 DFQATT, CDR2 SNEGSKA (reference sequence). The V and J ends lost 6 bases and 4 bases, in that order; junction bases with no gene match: 11. CDR3 protein: CSAADRARGYGYTF. CDR3 DNA: TGCAGTGCGGCCGACAGGGCCCGGGGCTATGGCTACACCTTC.

This clonotype was counted ten times or more. This chain joins TRBV2 and TRBJ2-3; 9 bases fit TRBD1. The CDR3 is 13 amino acids. With 6 bases clipped from V and 7 bases from J, the junction kept 5 bases outside the gene matches. The germline V gene encodes CDR1 SNHLY and CDR2 FYNNEI. The CDR3 region has the DNA TGTGCCAGCAGACCCGGGACAGGGTATACGCAGTATTTT. It yields the protein CASRPGTGYTQYF.

This clonotype was counted ten times or more. This chain links TRBV18 with TRBJ1-4; D is uncertain. From germline, CDR1 is KGHSH and CDR2 LQKENI. This CDR3 contains 14 residues. V was shortened by 3 bases and J by 0 bases, with 5 bases between the two germline ends. The CDR3 reads CASSPRATNEKLFF. The CDR3 region has the DNA TGTGCCAGCTCACCTAGAGCAACTAATGAAAAACTGTTTTTT.

V is TRBV5-4 and J is TRBJ2-1, with TRBD2 as a possible D gene (5 bases). Germline V gene lookup returns CDR1 SGHNT and CDR2 YYREEE (reference sequence). This CDR3 region has 15 residues. The ends were cut back, 2 bases at V and 0 bases at J, with 9 bases in the middle. The CDR3 sequence: CASSFSVNSYNEQFF. The CDR3 bases are TGTGCCAGCAGCTTTAGCGTTAACTCCTACAATGAGCAGTTCTTC.

As concerns this clonotype: A read error may be the cause here, since a much bigger clone is one base away. This chain connects TRBV7-2 to TRBJ1-2; TRBD1 matches at 8 bases. Germline-derived CDR1 and CDR2 are SGHTA and FQGNSA. The CDR3 is 14 amino acids. The CDR3: CASSSYQTGGGYAF. The CDR3 nucleotides are TGTGCCAGCAGCTCATACCAAACAGGGGGTGGCTACGCCTTC.

The chain combines TRBV5-1 with TRBJ1-2; 8 nucleotides agree with TRBD1. Trimming removed 0 bases from V and 5 bases from J; junction bases left unmatched: 6. There are 15 residues in the CDR3. Germline assignment: CDR1 SGHRS and CDR2 YFSETQ. The CDR3 protein is CASSLGQGAVYGYTF. CDR3 in DNA: TGCGCCAGCAGCTTGGGGCAGGGGGCGGTATATGGCTACACCTTC.

This clonotype was detected ten times or more. The chain carries TRBV28 and TRBJ2-7; D gene uncertain. The length of the CDR3 is 15 residues. Trimming removed 0 bases at V and 3 bases at J, with 12 bases between. CDR1 is MDHEN and CDR2 is SYDVKM in the germline V gene. The chain's CDR3 is CASSLWGLTRYEQYF. Here the CDR3 DNA reads TGTGCCAGCAGTTTATGGGGCCTTACACGCTACGAGCAGTACTTC. The full variable domain, completed using reference TRBV28 and TRBJ2-7, is DVKVTQSSRYLVKRTGEKVFLECVQDMDHENMFWYRQDPGLGLRLIYFSYDVKMKEKGDIPEGYSVSREKKERFSLILESASTNQTSMYLCASSLWGLTRYEQYFGPGTRLTVT.

The sample holds many counts of this clonotype. The chain recombines TRBV2 with TRBJ1-6; weak D call: TRBD1 (6 bases). The CDR3 spans 14 residues. Trimming removed 6 bases from V and 10 bases from J, with 16 bases in between. Germline V gives CDR1 SNHLY, CDR2 FYNNEI. In DNA, the CDR3 is TGTGCCAGCAGGGAGGGGGGGATGGCATCACCCCTCCACTTT. Protein: CASREGGMASPLHF.